The 9 T cell receptor beta chains below all came from one sample that was sequenced in a study of radiation and T cells in renal cell carcinoma. Indicated time point: blood 4 weeks post-SBRT, at nephrectomy. Treatment given: 15 Gy SBRT to primary tumor, nephrectomy 4 weeks later. Profiled with immunoSEQ multiplex PCR; TCRdb holds only in-frame clones, not every one. Here the sample spans more than 120,000 clones, around 88% being singletons. This sample comprised blood, obtained from a patient whose treatment included radiotherapy and nephrectomy. Receptors originate from a woman aged 50 to 65 with renal cell carcinoma.

This clone appeared once. The CDR3: CASSLGTTNSYEQYF. CDR3 DNA: TGTGCCAGCAGCTTAGGGACAACGAATTCCTACGAGCAGTACTTC. The gene calls are TRBV11-3 and TRBJ2-7, with D possibly being TRBD1 (5 bases). Germline V gives CDR1 SGHNT, CDR2 YENEEA. V was pared by 1 base and J by 1 base, with 11 bases between. This CDR3 contains 15 residues.

CDR3 in DNA: TGCGCCAGCAGCCAAGCTCAGCTATCTGGAAACACCATATATTTT. It yields the protein CASSQAQLSGNTIYF. The chain couples TRBV4-1 to TRBJ1-3, with D unresolved. CDR1 and CDR2 from the germline V gene are MGHRA and YSYEKL. The CDR3 runs to 15 residues. V lost 1 base, J lost 1 base, and 8 bases lay in between.

To note about this clone: The identical CDR3 is also encoded by other nucleotide sequences in the sample. The rearrangement uses TRBV7-2 and TRBJ2-7; no firm D call. Between the trimmed V and J ends, which lost 1 base and 7 bases, there was a span of 8 bases. The CDR3 contains 12 residues. Germline assignment: CDR1 SGHTA and CDR2 FQGNSA. The CDR3 reads CASSLGVGEQYF. The CDR3 nucleotides read TGTGCCAGCAGCTTAGGAGTTGGGGAGCAGTACTTC. The full variable domain, its missing parts supplied by reference TRBV7-2 and TRBJ2-7, is GAGVSQSPSNKVTEKGKDVELRCDPISGHTALYWYRQSLGQGLEFLIYFQGNSAPDKSGLPSDRFSAERTGGSVSTLTIQRTQQEDSAVYLCASSLGVGEQYFGPGTRLTVT.

This chain links TRBV28 with TRBJ1-1; D call uncertain. The CDR3 spans 10 residues. CDR1 and CDR2 (germline): MDHEN, SYDVKM. Trimming cost V 4 bases and J 6 bases, with 3 bases left between them. The DNA of the CDR3 is TGTGCCAGCAGTTCGGCTGAAGCTTTCTTT. Residues: CASSSAEAFF. Full variable domain (outside the CDR3, taken from reference TRBV28 and TRBJ1-1): DVKVTQSSRYLVKRTGEKVFLECVQDMDHENMFWYRQDPGLGLRLIYFSYDVKMKEKGDIPEGYSVSREKKERFSLILESASTNQTSMYLCASSSAEAFFGQGTRLTVV.

CDR3 bases: TGTGCCAGCAGCTTAGTAAACTATGGCTACACCTTC. Translated, it gives CASSLVNYGYTF. V is TRBV7-8 and J is TRBJ1-2, with unresolved D. Germline V gene sequence: CDR1 SGHVS, CDR2 FQNEAQ. This CDR3 is built from 12 residues. Trimming removed 1 base from V and 2 bases from J, with 2 bases in between.

This chain uses TRBV14 with TRBJ2-1; possibly TRBD1 or TRBD2 for D (5 bases each). This CDR3 has 15 amino acids. CDR1 and CDR2 (germline): SGHDN, FVKESK. Deletions cut 4 bases from V and 5 bases from J, with 15 bases between. This CDR3 reads CASSPFEGNHNEQFF. The CDR3 coding sequence is TGTGCCAGCAGCCCCTTTGAGGGGAATCACAATGAGCAGTTCTTC. Together with reference TRBV14 and TRBJ2-1, the CDR3 gives the full variable domain: EAGVTQFPSHSVIEKGQTVTLRCDPISGHDNLYWYRRVMGKEIKFLLHFVKESKQDESGMPNNRFLAERTGGTYSTLKVQPAELEDSGVYFCASSPFEGNHNEQFFGPGTRLTVL.

The rearrangement joins TRBV5-1 to TRBJ1-6; D unclear. Germline V lookup: CDR1 SGHRS, CDR2 YFSETQ. The CDR3 extends over 15 amino acids. Trimming took 6 bases from V and 9 from J, leaving 19 bases between them. CDR3 region: CASTLSWSGFSPLHF. As DNA, the CDR3 is TGCGCCAGCACCCTGTCGTGGTCCGGTTTTTCACCCCTCCACTTT.

This sequence joins TRBV5-1 and TRBJ2-5, with 9 bases fitting TRBD1. CDR1 and CDR2 from the germline V gene are SGHRS and YFSETQ. The CDR3 loop spans 15 amino acids. V was pared by 5 bases and J by 3 bases, with 8 bases of the junction left unmatched. As DNA, the CDR3 is TGCGCCAGCAGGCTACAGGGGGCGGAGGAAGAGACCCAGTACTTC. Its protein product is CASRLQGAEEETQYF.

V usage is TRBV7-6 and J usage is TRBJ1-3; no clear D. V dropped 1 base and J dropped 2 bases, with 9 bases sitting between them. In germline, CDR1 is SGHVS, CDR2 FNYEAQ. The CDR3 consists of 15 residues. The DNA for the CDR3 is TGTGCCAGCAGCTTAGATGAGATGGCTGGAAACACCATATATTTT. It translates to CASSLDEMAGNTIYF.